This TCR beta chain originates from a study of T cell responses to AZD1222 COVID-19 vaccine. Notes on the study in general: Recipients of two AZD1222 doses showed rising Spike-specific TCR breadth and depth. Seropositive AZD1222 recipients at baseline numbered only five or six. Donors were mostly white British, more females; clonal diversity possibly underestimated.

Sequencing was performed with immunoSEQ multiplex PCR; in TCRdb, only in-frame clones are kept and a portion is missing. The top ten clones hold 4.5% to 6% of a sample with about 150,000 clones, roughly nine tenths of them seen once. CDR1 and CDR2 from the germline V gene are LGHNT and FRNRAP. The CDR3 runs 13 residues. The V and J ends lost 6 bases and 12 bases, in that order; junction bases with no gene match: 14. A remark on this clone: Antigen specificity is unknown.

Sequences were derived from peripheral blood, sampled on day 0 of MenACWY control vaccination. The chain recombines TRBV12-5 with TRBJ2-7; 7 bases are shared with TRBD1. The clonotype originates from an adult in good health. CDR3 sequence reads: CASGRTGVFAPYF. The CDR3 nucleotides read TGTGCTAGTGGCCGGACAGGCGTCTTCGCCCCGTACTTC.